This entry lists 6 T cell receptor beta chains sequenced from one sample in a study of blood T cells in healthy people across ages. The use of a sample-barcoded 5' primer and a J-beta primer mix characterized a second PCR of 7 to 11 cycles. TCRdb analysed the 5' RACE reads with MiXCR anew, one entry per CDR3 protein. The sample has 1.5 million to 2 million distinct CDR3 sequences, roughly 27% seen once. The sequenced sample was blood. The receptors derive from a woman aged 30 to 39 in good health.

About this clonotype: Sequence at one end of the junction differs from germline and may be a read error. V is TRBV7-3 and J is TRBJ2-3, with a weak D call TRBD2 (7 bases). The germline gives CDR1 SGHTA, CDR2 FQGTGA. This CDR3 spans 15 amino acids. CDR3 nucleotides: TGTGCCAGCAGCCGGGGGGCGGCCCTACCAGATTCGCAGTATTTT. It codes for CASSRGAALPDSQYF.

The chain joins TRBV24-1 to TRBJ2-3; 9 bases line up with TRBD2. J gave up 4 bases and V 0 bases, and 7 bases lay outside the gene matches. The germline CDR1 and CDR2 sequences are KGHDR and SFDVKD. The CDR3 consists of 17 residues. In DNA form, the CDR3 reads TGTGCCACCAGTGATTTGCCTAGCGGGACCGCGCCAGATACGCAGTATTTT. Amino acid sequence: CATSDLPSGTAPDTQYF.

The V and J genes are TRBV21-1 and TRBJ1-1; the table's D call, TRBD1, has no DNA check behind it. TRBV21-1 is annotated as a pseudogene. This CDR3 region has 16 residues. The CDR3 DNA sequence: TGTGCCAGCAGCAAAGCTGGGAGGACAGGGCAAACTGAAGCTTTCTTT. It codes for CASSKAGRTGQTEAFF.

V and J are TRBV7-9 and TRBJ2-7; 9 bases agree with TRBD2. The CDR3 runs 15 residues. Trimming removed 4 bases from V and 0 bases from J; junction bases left unmatched: 4. Germline CDR1 is SEHNR and CDR2 is FQNEAQ (reference sequence). DNA of the CDR3: TGTGCCAGCAGCTCAGCGGGGGGATTCTCCTACGAGCAGTACTTC. As protein: CASSSAGGFSYEQYF.

This clonotype was found many times. The CDR3 sequence: CSAEEGAADTQYF. DNA for the CDR3: TGCAGTGCAGAAGAAGGGGCCGCAGATACGCAGTATTTT. The gene calls are TRBV20-1 and TRBJ2-3; D possibly corresponds to TRBD1 (5 bases). Between the trimmed V and J ends, which lost 6 bases and 4 bases, there was a span of 14 bases. The CDR3 consists of 13 residues. The V gene's germline CDR1 is DFQATT and CDR2 SNEGSKA (reference sequence).

The chain employs TRBV10-3 and TRBJ2-4; D gene unclear. Matching the DNA end better, TRBJ2-7 makes the J call doubtful. CDR1 and CDR2 from the germline V gene are ENHRY and SYGVKD. The CDR3 consists of 12 residues. CDR3: CAISEWNYEQYF. In nucleotides, the CDR3 is TGTGCCATCAGTGAGTGGAATTACGAGCAGTACTTC.